This T cell receptor beta chain was identified during a study of blood T cell repertoires in COVID-19. Using immunoSEQ multiplex PCR, the repertoire was profiled, and TCRdb retains in-frame clones only, with some absent. Here the sample spans roughly 150,000 clones, roughly 93% being singletons. There are 14 residues in the CDR3. Trimming cost V 0 bases and J 3 bases; bases outside gene matches: 2. Germline-derived CDR1 and CDR2 are LGHNA and YSLEER. This chain links TRBV4-3 with TRBJ2-7; TRBD2 aligns across 7 bases. Sequenced input: peripheral blood. This TCR came from a young man with COVID-19, enrolled during active disease. The CDR3 DNA sequence: TGCGCCAGCAGCCAAGACGGGAGGTTCTACGAGCAGTACTTC. Translation gives CASSQDGRFYEQYF.